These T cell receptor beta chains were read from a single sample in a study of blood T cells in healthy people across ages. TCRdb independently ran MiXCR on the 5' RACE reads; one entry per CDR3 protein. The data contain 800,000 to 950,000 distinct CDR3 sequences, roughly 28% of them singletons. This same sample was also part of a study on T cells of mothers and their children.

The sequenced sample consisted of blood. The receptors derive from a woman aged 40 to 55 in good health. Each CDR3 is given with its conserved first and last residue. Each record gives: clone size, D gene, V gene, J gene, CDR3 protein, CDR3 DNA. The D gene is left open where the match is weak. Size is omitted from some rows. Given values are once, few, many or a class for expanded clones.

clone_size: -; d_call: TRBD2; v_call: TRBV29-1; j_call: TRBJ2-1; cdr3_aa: CSVLGLAASSYNEQFF; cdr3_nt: TGCAGCGTTTTAGGTCTAGCGGCCAGCTCCTACAATGAGCAGTTCTTC
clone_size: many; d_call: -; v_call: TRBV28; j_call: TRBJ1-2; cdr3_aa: CASSLRSYGYTF; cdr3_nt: TGTGCCAGCAGTTTACGGTCCTATGGCTACACCTTC
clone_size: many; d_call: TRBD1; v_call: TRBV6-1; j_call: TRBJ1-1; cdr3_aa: CATQTPGQGRSTSTEAFF; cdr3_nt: TGTGCCACTCAAACCCCGGGACAGGGTCGATCGACGAGCACTGAAGCTTTCTTT
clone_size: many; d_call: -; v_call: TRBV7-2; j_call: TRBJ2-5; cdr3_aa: CASSRHLGIETQYF; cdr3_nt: TGTGCCAGCAGCAGACATTTAGGGATAGAGACCCAGTACTTC
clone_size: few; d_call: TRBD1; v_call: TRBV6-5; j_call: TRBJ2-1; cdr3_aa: CASQTADRSYNGQFF; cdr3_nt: TGTGCCAGCCAGACCGCGGACAGGTCCTACAATGGGCAGTTCTTC
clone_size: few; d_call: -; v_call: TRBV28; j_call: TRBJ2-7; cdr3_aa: CASRYQGRSLTYKQYF; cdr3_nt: TGTGCCAGCAGATACCAAGGACGGAGTTTGACCTACAAGCAGTACTTC
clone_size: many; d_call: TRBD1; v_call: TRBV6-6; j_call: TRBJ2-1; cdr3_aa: CASRSGGTGAWEQFF; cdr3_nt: TGTGCCAGCAGATCTGGAGGGACAGGAGCATGGGAGCAGTTCTTC
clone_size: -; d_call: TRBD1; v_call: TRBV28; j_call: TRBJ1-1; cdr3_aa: CASSLSHALPPFTGENTEAFF; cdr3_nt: TGTGCCAGCAGTTTATCGCACGCCCTACCTCCATTTACAGGGGAGAACACTGAAGCTTTCTTT
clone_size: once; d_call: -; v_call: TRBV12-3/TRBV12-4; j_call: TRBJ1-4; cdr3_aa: CASSPYRDGEKLFF; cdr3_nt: TGTGCCAGCAGTCCGTACAGGGACGGGGAAAAACTGTTTTTT
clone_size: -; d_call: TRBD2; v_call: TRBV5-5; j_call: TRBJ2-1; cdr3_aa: CASSLGLAVHNEQFF; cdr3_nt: TGTGCCAGCAGTCTGGGACTAGCGGTGCACAATGAGCAGTTCTTC
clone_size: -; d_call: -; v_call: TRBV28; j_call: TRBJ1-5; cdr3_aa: CASSLRIWGRYGNQPQHF; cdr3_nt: TGTGCCAGCAGTTTAAGAATTTGGGGCCGGTATGGCAATCAGCCCCAGCATTTT
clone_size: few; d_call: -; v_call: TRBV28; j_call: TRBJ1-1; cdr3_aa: CASSLGLVNTEAFF; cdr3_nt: TGTGCCAGCAGTCTCGGACTCGTGAACACTGAAGCTTTCTTT
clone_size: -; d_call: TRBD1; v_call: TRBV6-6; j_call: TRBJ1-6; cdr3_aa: CASSHGTVYNSPLHF; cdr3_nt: TGTGCCAGCAGCCACGGGACAGTTTATAATTCACCCCTCCACTTT
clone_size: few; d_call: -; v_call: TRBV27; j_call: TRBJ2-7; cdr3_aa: CASSLSGSGIEQYF; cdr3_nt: TGTGCCAGCAGTTTATCCGGGTCCGGTATCGAGCAGTACTTC
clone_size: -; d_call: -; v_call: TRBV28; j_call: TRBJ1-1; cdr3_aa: CASRLEMNTEAFF; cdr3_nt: TGTGCCAGCAGACTTGAGATGAACACTGAAGCTTTCTTT
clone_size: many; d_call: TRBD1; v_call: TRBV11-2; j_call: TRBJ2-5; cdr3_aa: CASSLGGQPLRETQYF; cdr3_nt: TGTGCCAGCAGCTTAGGGGGACAGCCACTGAGGGAGACCCAGTACTTC
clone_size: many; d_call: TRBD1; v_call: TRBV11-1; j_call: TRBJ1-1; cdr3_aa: CASSMDRVRGEAFF; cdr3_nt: TGTGCCAGCAGCATGGACAGGGTTCGGGGCGAAGCTTTCTTT
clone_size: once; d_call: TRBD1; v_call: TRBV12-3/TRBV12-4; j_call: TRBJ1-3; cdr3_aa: CASSKITGGGNTIYF; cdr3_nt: TGTGCCAGCAGTAAAATTACAGGGGGAGGAAACACCATATATTTT
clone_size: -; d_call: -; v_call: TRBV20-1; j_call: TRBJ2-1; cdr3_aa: CSASEPHNEQFF; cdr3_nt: TGCAGTGCTTCAGAACCCCACAATGAGCAGTTCTTC
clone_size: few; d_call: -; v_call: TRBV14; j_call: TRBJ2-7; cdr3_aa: CASSHRGTYEQYF; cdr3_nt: TGTGCCAGCAGCCATCGGGGAACCTACGAGCAGTACTTC
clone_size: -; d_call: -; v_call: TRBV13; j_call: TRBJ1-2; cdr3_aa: CASSLDKGNYGYTF; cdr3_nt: TGTGCCAGCAGCTTAGACAAGGGGAACTATGGCTACACCTTC
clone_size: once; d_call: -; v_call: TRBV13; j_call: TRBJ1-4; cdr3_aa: CASSNRGEKLFF; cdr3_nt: TGTGCCAGCAGCAATCGTGGTGAAAAACTGTTTTTT
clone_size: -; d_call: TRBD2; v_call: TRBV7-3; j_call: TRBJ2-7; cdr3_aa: CANSLTSGGHYEQYF; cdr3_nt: TGTGCCAACAGCTTAACCAGCGGGGGCCACTACGAGCAGTACTTC
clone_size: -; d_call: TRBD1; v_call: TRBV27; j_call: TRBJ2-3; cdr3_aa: CASRRDRGLTKALAGRDTQYF; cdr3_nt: TGTGCCAGCAGGAGGGACAGGGGGCTTACGAAGGCGCTAGCGGGCAGGGATACGCAGTATTTT
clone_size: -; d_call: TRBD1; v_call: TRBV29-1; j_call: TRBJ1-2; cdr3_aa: CSVSLGQGYGYTF; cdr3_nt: TGCAGCGTTTCTTTGGGACAGGGGTATGGCTACACCTTC
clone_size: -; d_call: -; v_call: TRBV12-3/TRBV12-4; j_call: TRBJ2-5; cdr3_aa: CASSLKAGKETQYF; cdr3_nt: TGTGCCAGCAGCCTTAAGGCAGGGAAAGAGACCCAGTACTTC
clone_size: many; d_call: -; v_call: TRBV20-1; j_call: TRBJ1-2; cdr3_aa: CSAREGGAIPFYGYTF; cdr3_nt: TGCAGTGCTAGAGAAGGCGGAGCAATACCATTTTATGGCTACACCTTC
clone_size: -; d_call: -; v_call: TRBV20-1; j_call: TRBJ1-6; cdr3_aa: CSAFNNSPLHF; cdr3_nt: TGCAGTGCTTTTAATAATTCACCCCTCCACTTT
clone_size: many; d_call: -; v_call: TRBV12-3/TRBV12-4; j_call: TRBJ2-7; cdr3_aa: CASSFVGEVYEQYF; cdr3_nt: TGTGCCAGCAGTTTCGTCGGGGAGGTATACGAGCAGTACTTC
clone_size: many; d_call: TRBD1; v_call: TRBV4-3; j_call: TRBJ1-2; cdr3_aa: CASSQGDSSNYGYTF; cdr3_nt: TGCGCCAGCAGCCAAGGGGACAGCTCTAACTATGGCTACACCTTC
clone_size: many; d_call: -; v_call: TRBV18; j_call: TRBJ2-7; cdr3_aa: CASSPWGGGSYEQYF; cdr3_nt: TGTGCCAGCTCACCATGGGGAGGGGGCTCCTACGAGCAGTACTTC
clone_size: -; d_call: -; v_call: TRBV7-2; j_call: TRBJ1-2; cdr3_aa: CASSSRQAASTGFYGYTF; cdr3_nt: TGTGCCAGCAGTTCCCGACAGGCAGCAAGCACAGGGTTTTATGGCTACACCTTC
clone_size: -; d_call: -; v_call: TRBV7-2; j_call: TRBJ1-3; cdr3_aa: CASSATGLSGNTIYF; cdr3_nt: TGTGCCAGCAGCGCCACAGGGTTATCTGGAAACACCATATATTTT
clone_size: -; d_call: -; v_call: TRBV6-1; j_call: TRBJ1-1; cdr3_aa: CSSPRQANTEAFF; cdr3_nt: TGTTCCAGCCCCAGACAGGCGAACACTGAAGCTTTCTTT
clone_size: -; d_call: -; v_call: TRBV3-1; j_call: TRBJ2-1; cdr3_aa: CASSQAGSRTQETQFF; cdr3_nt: TGTGCCAGCAGCCAAGCTGGTAGCAGGACACAGGAGACCCAGTTCTTC
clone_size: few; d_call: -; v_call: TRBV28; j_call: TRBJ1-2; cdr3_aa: CASSPSPQGGRAYYGYTF; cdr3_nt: TGTGCCAGCAGTCCCTCCCCACAGGGAGGTAGGGCCTACTATGGCTACACCTTC
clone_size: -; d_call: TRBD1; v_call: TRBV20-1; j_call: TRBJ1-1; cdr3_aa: CSALRGGAGAFF; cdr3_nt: TGCAGTGCTCTCCGAGGGGGCGCGGGGGCTTTCTTT
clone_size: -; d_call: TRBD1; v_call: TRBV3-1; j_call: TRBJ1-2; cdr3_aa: CASSSGGLFYGYTF; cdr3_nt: TGTGCCAGCAGCTCAGGGGGATTATTCTATGGCTACACCTTC
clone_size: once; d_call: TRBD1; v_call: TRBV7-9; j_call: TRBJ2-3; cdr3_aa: CASSSSRGNPDTQYF; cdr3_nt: TGTGCCAGCAGCTCCTCCAGGGGGAACCCAGATACGCAGTATTTT
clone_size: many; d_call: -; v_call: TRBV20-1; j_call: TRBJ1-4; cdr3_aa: CSARRGTTTNEKLFF; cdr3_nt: TGCAGTGCTAGAAGGGGCACGACAACTAATGAAAAACTGTTTTTT
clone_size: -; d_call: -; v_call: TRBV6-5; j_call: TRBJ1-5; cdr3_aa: CASSHSMGGDNQPQHF; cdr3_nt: TGTGCCAGCAGTCATTCTATGGGAGGGGACAATCAGCCCCAGCATTTT
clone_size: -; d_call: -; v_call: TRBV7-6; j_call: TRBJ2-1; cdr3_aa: CASRQPPGGEQFF; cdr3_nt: TGTGCCAGCAGGCAGCCCCCCGGGGGTGAGCAGTTCTTC
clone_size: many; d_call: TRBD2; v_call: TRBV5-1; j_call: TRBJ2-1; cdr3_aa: CASSLVGSGVLTYNEQFF; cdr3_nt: TGCGCCAGCAGCTTGGTTGGTAGCGGGGTATTGACCTACAATGAGCAGTTCTTC
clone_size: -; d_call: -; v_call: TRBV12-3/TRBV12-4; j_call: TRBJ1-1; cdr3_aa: CASSGVGGPMNTEAFF; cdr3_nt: TGTGCCAGCAGTGGGGTGGGAGGACCCATGAACACTGAAGCTTTCTTT
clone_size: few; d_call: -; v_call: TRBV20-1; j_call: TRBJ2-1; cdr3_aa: CSAVPGPIPAEQFF; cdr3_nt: TGCAGTGCAGTCCCGGGACCAATTCCGGCGGAGCAGTTCTTC
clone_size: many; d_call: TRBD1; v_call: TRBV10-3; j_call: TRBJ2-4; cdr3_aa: CAISGTGPPFQEDIQYF; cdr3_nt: TGTGCCATCAGTGGGACAGGTCCTCCGTTCCAGGAGGACATTCAGTACTTC
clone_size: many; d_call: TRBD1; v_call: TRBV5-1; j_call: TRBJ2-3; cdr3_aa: CASSTTQGASTDTQYF; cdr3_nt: TGCGCCAGCAGCACAACACAGGGGGCTTCCACAGATACGCAGTATTTT
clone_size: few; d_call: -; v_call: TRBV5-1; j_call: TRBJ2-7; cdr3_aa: CASSFGSGGPYEQYF; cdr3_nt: TGCGCCAGCAGCTTCGGATCCGGGGGCCCCTACGAGCAGTACTTC
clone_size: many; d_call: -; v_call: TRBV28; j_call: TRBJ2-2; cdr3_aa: CASISWEIGPTGELFF; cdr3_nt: TGTGCCAGCATCTCATGGGAGATCGGACCCACCGGGGAGCTGTTTTTT
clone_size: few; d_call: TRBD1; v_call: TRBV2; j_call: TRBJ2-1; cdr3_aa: CASSVPGQGRGEQFF; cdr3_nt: TGTGCCAGCAGTGTTCCGGGACAGGGAAGAGGTGAGCAGTTCTTC
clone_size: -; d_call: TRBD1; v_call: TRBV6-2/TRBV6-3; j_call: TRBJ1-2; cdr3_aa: CASIQGDRNYGYTF; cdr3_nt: TGTGCCAGCATACAGGGGGACCGCAACTATGGCTACACCTTC
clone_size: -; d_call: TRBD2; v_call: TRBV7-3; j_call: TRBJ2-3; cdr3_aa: CASSHTSGARTDTQYF; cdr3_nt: TGTGCCAGCAGCCATACTAGCGGGGCTCGCACAGATACGCAGTATTTT
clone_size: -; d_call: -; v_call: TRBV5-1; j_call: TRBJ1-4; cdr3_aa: CASSLARTGLPNEKLFF; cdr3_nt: TGCGCCAGCAGCTTGGCGCGAACAGGTCTTCCTAATGAAAAACTGTTTTTT
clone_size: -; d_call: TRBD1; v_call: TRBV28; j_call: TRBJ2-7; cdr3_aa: CASSQGTGGSFYEQYF; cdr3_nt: TGTGCCAGCAGCCAAGGGACAGGGGGTAGCTTCTACGAGCAGTACTTC